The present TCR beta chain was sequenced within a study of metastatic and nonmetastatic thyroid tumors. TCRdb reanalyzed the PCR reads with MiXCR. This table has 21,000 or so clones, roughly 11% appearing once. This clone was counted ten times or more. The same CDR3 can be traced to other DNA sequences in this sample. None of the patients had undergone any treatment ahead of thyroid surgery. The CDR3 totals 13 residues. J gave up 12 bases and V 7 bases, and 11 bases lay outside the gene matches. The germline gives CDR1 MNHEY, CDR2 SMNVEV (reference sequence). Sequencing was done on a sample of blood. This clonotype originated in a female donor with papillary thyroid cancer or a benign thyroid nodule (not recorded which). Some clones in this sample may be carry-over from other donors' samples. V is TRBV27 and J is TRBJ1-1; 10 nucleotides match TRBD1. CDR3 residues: CASTQTGGLKTFF. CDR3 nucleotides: TGTGCCAGCACCCAGACAGGGGGCTTGAAGACTTTCTTT.